This is a list of T cell receptor beta chains from one sample in a study of spatial heterogeneity in lung cancer. TCRdb called the 5' RACE reads again in MiXCR, with one record for every CDR3 protein. Of about 47,000 distinct CDR3 sequences in the sample, roughly 7.4% were seen once. The sequences come from PBMCs, collected at follow-up. The receptors come from a female donor with early-stage non-small cell lung cancer. Both conserved end residues are part of each CDR3. The D gene is left open where the match is weak. Clone size is stated in some rows and not others, as once, few, many or a class when expanded.

cdr3_aa,cdr3_nt,clone_size,d_call,v_call,j_call
CASSLEQGQPQHF,TGTGCCAGCAGCTTAGAACAGGGTCAGCCCCAGCATTTT,few,-,TRBV7-9,TRBJ1-5
CASSTTFSNQPQHF,TGTGCCAGCAGCACAACATTTAGCAATCAGCCCCAGCATTTT,many,-,TRBV5-5,TRBJ1-5
CATSGQSVYNSPLHF,TGTGCCACCTCGGGACAGTCCGTCTATAATTCACCCCTCCACTTT,many,-,TRBV21-1,TRBJ1-6
CASSLDSGSTEAFF,TGCGCCAGCAGCCTGGACAGCGGGTCCACTGAAGCTTTCTTT,many,-,TRBV5-1,TRBJ1-1
CSARLVGGTEAFF,TGCAGTGCTAGACTCGTAGGTGGGACTGAAGCTTTCTTT,many,-,TRBV20-1,TRBJ1-1
CASARADEQFF,TGTGCCAGCGCCCGGGCCGATGAGCAGTTCTTC,many,-,TRBV6-2/TRBV6-3,TRBJ2-1
CSATFSGTPNTGELFF,TGCAGTGCAACATTCTCCGGGACACCGAACACCGGGGAGCTGTTTTTT,many,-,TRBV20-1,TRBJ2-2
CSAWLAGGKGEQFF,TGCAGTGCCTGGCTAGCGGGGGGGAAGGGTGAGCAGTTCTTC,many,TRBD2,TRBV20-1,TRBJ2-1
CSAAPGSTQYF,TGCAGTGCCGCGCCGGGGAGTACGCAGTATTTT,many,-,TRBV20-1,TRBJ2-3
CASSLAVGAGYTF,TGCGCCAGCAGCTTGGCAGTGGGGGCTGGCTACACCTTC,-,-,TRBV5-1,TRBJ1-2
CASRRDSYNQPQHF,TGTGCCAGCAGGCGGGACAGCTATAATCAGCCCCAGCATTTT,-,TRBD1,TRBV2,TRBJ1-5
CASTRTGAFEAFF,TGTGCCAGCACGCGGACAGGGGCGTTTGAAGCTTTCTTT,few,TRBD1,TRBV6-2/TRBV6-3,TRBJ1-1
CASSLDRGLAGVPANEQFF,TGTGCCAGCAGCTTAGATCGGGGACTAGCGGGGGTCCCGGCCAATGAGCAGTTCTTC,many,TRBD2,TRBV11-2,TRBJ2-1
CASSKDSLNTGELFF,TGTGCCAGCAGCAAGGACAGCTTAAACACCGGGGAGCTGTTTTTT,-,-,TRBV7-2,TRBJ2-2
CASSLVAGPFEAFF,TGTGCCAGCAGCTTAGTGGCAGGGCCCTTCGAAGCTTTCTTT,few,-,TRBV11-2,TRBJ1-1
CASSFGTSGAGEQYF,TGTGCCAGCAGCTTCGGGACTAGCGGGGCAGGCGAGCAGTACTTC,-,TRBD2,TRBV7-2,TRBJ2-7
CASSLGTAGNTIYF,TGCGCCAGCAGCTTGGGGACAGCCGGAAACACCATATATTTT,many,-,TRBV5-1,TRBJ1-3
CASSPGAGGVGTDTQYF,TGTGCCAGCAGCCCGGGGGCCGGCGGTGTGGGCACAGATACGCAGTATTTT,few,-,TRBV11-1,TRBJ2-3
CSASPRGVGENIQYF,TGCAGTGCTAGCCCCCGGGGGGTCGGGGAAAACATTCAGTACTTC,medium-sized,TRBD2,TRBV20-1,TRBJ2-4
CASSQVETDTQYF,TGTGCCAGCAGCCAGGTCGAGACAGATACGCAGTATTTT,many,-,TRBV3-1,TRBJ2-3
CASSTTMATTSTDTQYF,TGTGCCAGTAGTACGACTATGGCGACCACCTCCACAGATACGCAGTATTTT,-,-,TRBV19,TRBJ2-3
CASSSAGTVSYEQYF,TGTGCCAGCAGTTCGGCCGGGACTGTCTCCTACGAGCAGTACTTC,few,-,TRBV27,TRBJ2-7
CASRPGTGGDYEQYF,TGTGCCAGCAGACCCGGGACAGGGGGCGATTACGAGCAGTACTTC,many,TRBD1,TRBV12-3/TRBV12-4,TRBJ2-7
CASSLAASGGIQYF,TGTGCCAGCAGTTTGGCAGCATCCGGGGGCATTCAGTACTTC,many,-,TRBV12-3/TRBV12-4,TRBJ2-4
CASSLKADTQYF,TGTGCCAGCAGTTTAAAAGCAGATACGCAGTATTTT,-,-,TRBV28,TRBJ2-3
CASRLGMRGVSYEQYF,TGCGCCAGCAGACTAGGTATGCGGGGCGTATCCTACGAGCAGTACTTC,many,-,TRBV5-1,TRBJ2-7
CASSSDPYSNQPQHF,TGTGCCAGCAGCTCGGACCCTTATAGCAATCAGCCCCAGCATTTT,few,-,TRBV7-9,TRBJ1-5
CASRPRDLASSEQFF,TGTGCCAGCAGACCCCGGGACTTAGCGAGCAGTGAGCAGTTCTTC,few,-,TRBV12-3/TRBV12-4,TRBJ2-1
CASRLTQNTGELFF,TGTGCCAGCAGACTGACACAAAACACCGGGGAGCTGTTTTTT,many,-,TRBV11-2,TRBJ2-2
CSAWGIAKNIQYF,TGCAGTGCCTGGGGGATAGCCAAAAACATTCAGTACTTC,few,-,TRBV20-1,TRBJ2-4
CASSREIFYEQYF,TGTGCCAGCAGCCGTGAAATTTTCTACGAGCAGTACTTC,few,-,TRBV7-2,TRBJ2-7
CASSSTSGFYDGQYF,TGCGCCAGCAGCTCGACTAGCGGCTTTTACGATGGGCAGTACTTC,few,TRBD2,TRBV5-1,TRBJ2-7
CAISESREGASPYEQYF,TGTGCCATCAGTGAGTCTAGGGAGGGAGCTAGCCCCTACGAGCAGTACTTC,-,TRBD2,TRBV10-3,TRBJ2-7
CASSRRQSRGQPQHF,TGTGCCAGCAGCAGAAGACAGAGCCGCGGGCAGCCCCAGCATTTT,many,-,TRBV5-6,TRBJ1-5
CASSFLKRGGRNEQFF,TGTGCCAGCAGTTTCCTAAAGCGGGGGGGCCGCAATGAGCAGTTCTTC,few,TRBD2,TRBV6-2/TRBV6-3,TRBJ2-1
CASSRDRNAEAFF,TGTGCCAGCAGCCGCGACAGGAACGCTGAAGCTTTCTTT,few,-,TRBV12-3/TRBV12-4,TRBJ1-1
CASSSWEGAFF,TGTGCCAGCAGTTCGTGGGAGGGGGCTTTCTTT,few,-,TRBV6-5,TRBJ1-1
CASSLQGAENTGELFF,TGCGCCAGCAGCTTGCAGGGGGCAGAAAACACCGGGGAGCTGTTTTTT,few,TRBD1,TRBV5-1,TRBJ2-2
CASSPLTVPGTDTQYF,TGTGCCAGCAGCCCCCTGACAGTTCCAGGCACAGATACGCAGTATTTT,many,-,TRBV7-2,TRBJ2-3
CSARVDSGRSDTQYF,TGCAGTGCTAGAGTGGATAGCGGGAGATCAGATACGCAGTATTTT,many,TRBD2,TRBV20-1,TRBJ2-3
CASSLREDLSYNEQFF,TGTGCCAGCAGCTTAAGAGAGGACCTCTCCTACAATGAGCAGTTCTTC,many,-,TRBV11-2,TRBJ2-1
CSASHGDTQYF,TGCAGTGCTAGTCATGGAGATACGCAGTATTTT,many,-,TRBV20-1,TRBJ2-3
CASSLTELEQYF,TGTGCCAGCAGCCTGACGGAGTTGGAGCAGTACTTC,few,-,TRBV7-9,TRBJ2-7
CSALPDNYGYTF,TGCAGTGCTCTTCCTGATAACTATGGCTACACCTTC,few,-,TRBV20-1,TRBJ1-2
CASSRQGLVYEQYF,TGTGCCAGTAGTAGACAGGGGTTGGTCTACGAGCAGTACTTC,-,TRBD1,TRBV19,TRBJ2-7
CASSFSFRGEQYF,TGTGCCAGCAGCTTTAGTTTTCGGGGCGAGCAGTACTTC,-,-,TRBV7-2,TRBJ2-7
CASSEPGGRGQDQPQHF,TGTGCCAGCAGTGAACCTGGGGGCAGGGGCCAGGATCAGCCCCAGCATTTT,few,-,TRBV6-1,TRBJ1-5